The subject of this entry is one TCR beta chain. This entry comes from a study of blood T cell repertoires in COVID-19. Produced via immunoSEQ multiplex PCR; TCRdb's table is partial and in-frame only. The table lists 100,000 to 150,000 clones, roughly 84% of them singletons. This TCR was recovered from a woman in her thirties who had recovered from COVID-19. The sample comprised PBMCs or T cells enriched from blood (not recorded which).

For the CDR3, the DNA is TGCGCCAGCAGCCAAGATTGGGGGGGGCAAGGCGCGCTTTCCTACGAGCAGTACTTC. Amino acids: CASSQDWGGQGALSYEQYF. This chain joins TRBV4-3 and TRBJ2-7; weak D call: TRBD2 (7 bases). The germline V and J ends were trimmed by 0 bases and 1 base, with 22 bases remaining between them. The CDR3 has 19 residues. Germline CDR1 is LGHNA and CDR2 is YSLEER.